This paragraph reports one TCR beta chain. Its antigen is still unknown. With autoimmune disease history or systemic immunosuppression, patients were excluded. The source of the sample is a study of OX40 agonist ivuxolimab in advanced cancers. At the level of the study: Averaging about 60 years in age, with a range of about 23 to 79, the cohort was around 87% male.

The CDR3 spans 13 residues. Germline CDR1 reads ENHRY; CDR2 reads SYGVKD. The trim removed 7 bases at V and 1 base at J, leaving 2 bases unmatched. Study observations and caveats: Researchers did not determine the expanded peripheral T cells' antigen specificity. Clonal expansion by week 6 occurred in CD4+ and CD8+ blood T cells (at 0.1 to 3.0 mg/kg).

Measured with immunoSEQ multiplex PCR; TCRdb has only the in-frame clones, and not every one. The sample shows about 70,000 clones, 85% of them seen only once. The chain recombines TRBV10-3 with TRBJ1-1, with 8 bases aligning to TRBD1. This sample comprised CD4+ or CD8+ T cells sorted from blood, obtained in a trial of the OX40 agonist ivuxolimab. The sequence was obtained from an adult with an advanced solid tumor such as melanoma, head and neck, liver or kidney cancer. The CDR3 here is CAINGQGNTEAFF. The DNA for the CDR3 is TGTGCCATCAACGGACAGGGGAACACTGAAGCTTTCTTT.